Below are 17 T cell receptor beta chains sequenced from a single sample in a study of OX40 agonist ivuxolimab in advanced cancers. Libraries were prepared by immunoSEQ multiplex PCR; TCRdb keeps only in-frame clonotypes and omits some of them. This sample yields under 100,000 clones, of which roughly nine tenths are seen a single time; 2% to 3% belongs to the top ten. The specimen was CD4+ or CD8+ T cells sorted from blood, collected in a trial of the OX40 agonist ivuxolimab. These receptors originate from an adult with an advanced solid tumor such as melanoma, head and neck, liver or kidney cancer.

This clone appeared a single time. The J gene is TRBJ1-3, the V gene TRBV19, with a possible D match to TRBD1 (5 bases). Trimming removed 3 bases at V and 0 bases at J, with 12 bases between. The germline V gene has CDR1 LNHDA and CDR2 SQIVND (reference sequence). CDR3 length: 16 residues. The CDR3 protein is CASSMGQPDSGNTIYF. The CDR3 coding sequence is TGTGCCAGTAGTATGGGGCAGCCCGACTCTGGAAACACCATATATTTT.

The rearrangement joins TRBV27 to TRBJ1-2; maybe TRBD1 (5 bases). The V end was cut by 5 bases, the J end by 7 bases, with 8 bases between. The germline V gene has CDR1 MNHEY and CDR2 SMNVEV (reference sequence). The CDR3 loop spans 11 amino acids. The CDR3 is CASSMGVGYTF. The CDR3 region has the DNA TGTGCCAGCAGTATGGGGGTTGGCTACACCTTC.

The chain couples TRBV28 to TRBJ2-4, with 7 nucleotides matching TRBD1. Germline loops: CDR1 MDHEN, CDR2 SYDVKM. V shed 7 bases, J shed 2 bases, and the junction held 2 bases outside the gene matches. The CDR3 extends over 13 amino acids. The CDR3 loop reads CASKQGTKNIQYF. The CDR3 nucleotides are TGTGCCAGCAAACAGGGGACCAAAAACATTCAGTACTTC.

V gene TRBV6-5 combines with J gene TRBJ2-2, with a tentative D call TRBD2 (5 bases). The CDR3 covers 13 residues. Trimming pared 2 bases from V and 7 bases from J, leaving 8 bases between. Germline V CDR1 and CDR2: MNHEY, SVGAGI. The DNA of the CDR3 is TGTGCCAGCAGTTACCTTGGAGGCGGGGAGCTGTTTTTT. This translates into CASSYLGGGELFF.

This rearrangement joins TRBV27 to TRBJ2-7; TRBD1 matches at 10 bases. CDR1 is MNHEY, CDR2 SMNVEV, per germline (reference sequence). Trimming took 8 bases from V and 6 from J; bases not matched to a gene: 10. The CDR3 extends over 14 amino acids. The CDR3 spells CASRSDRGQGEQYF. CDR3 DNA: TGTGCCAGCCGTTCTGACAGGGGGCAGGGCGAGCAGTACTTC.

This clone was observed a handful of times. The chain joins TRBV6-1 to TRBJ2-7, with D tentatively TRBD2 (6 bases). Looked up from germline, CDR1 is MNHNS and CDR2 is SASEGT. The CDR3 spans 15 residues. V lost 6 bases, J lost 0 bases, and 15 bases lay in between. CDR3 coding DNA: TGTGCCAGCAGCCTAGAGGAGGGGAGCTCCTACGAGCAGTACTTC. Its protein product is CASSLEEGSSYEQYF.

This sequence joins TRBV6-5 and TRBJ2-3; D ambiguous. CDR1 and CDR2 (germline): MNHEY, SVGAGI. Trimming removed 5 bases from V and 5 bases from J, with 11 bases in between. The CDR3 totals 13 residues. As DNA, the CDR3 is TGTGCCAGCAGTGATTCCTTCGGAGATACGCAGTATTTT. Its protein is CASSDSFGDTQYF.

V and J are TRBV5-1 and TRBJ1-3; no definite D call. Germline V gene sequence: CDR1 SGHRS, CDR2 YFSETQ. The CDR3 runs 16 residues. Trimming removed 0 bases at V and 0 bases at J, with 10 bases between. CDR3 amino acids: CASSLGVSSSGNTIYF. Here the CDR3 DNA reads TGCGCCAGCAGCTTGGGGGTGAGCAGCTCTGGAAACACCATATATTTT.

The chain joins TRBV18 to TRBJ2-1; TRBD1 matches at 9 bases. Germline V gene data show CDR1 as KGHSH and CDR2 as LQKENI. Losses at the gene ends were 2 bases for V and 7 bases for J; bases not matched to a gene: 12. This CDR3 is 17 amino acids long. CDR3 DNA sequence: TGTGCCAGCTCACCATTGGTAGGACAGGGGAAAAGAAATGAGCAGTTCTTC. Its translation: CASSPLVGQGKRNEQFF.

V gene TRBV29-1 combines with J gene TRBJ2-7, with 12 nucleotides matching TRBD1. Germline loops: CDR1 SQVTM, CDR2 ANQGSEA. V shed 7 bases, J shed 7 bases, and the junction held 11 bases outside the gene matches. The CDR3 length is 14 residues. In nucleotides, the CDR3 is TGCAGCGCTTCCACCGGGACAGGGGGCGGAGAGCAGTACTTC. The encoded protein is CSASTGTGGGEQYF.

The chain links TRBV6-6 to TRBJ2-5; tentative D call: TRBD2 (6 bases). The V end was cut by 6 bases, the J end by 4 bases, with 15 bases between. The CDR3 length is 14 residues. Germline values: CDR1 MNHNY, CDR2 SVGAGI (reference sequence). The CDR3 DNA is TGTGCCAGCAGGTCCGGAGGGCCGGTAGAGACCCAGTACTTC. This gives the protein CASRSGGPVETQYF.

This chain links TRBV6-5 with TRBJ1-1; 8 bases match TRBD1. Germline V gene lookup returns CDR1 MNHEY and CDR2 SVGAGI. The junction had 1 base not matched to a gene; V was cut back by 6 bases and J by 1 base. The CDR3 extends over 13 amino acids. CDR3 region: CASRGTGNTEAFF. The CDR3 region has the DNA TGTGCCAGCAGGGGGACAGGGAACACTGAAGCTTTCTTT.

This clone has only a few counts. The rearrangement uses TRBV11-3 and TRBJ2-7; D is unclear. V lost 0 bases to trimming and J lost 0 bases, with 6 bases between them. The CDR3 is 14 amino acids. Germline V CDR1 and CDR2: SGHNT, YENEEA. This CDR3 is CASSLDTSSYEQYF. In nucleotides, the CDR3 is TGTGCCAGCAGCTTAGACACGAGCTCCTACGAGCAGTACTTC.

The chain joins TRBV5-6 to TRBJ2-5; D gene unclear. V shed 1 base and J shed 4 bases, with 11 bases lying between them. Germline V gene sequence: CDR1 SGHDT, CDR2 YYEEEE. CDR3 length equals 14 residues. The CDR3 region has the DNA TGTGCCAGCAGCTTGCCCCGAGGCGGAGAGACCCAGTACTTC. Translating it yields CASSLPRGGETQYF.

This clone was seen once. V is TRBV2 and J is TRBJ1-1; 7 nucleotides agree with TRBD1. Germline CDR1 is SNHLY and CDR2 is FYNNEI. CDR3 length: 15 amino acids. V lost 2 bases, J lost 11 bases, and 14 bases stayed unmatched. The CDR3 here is CASSERGQLVRRAFF. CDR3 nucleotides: TGTGCCAGCAGTGAAAGGGGACAGCTAGTCAGAAGGGCTTTCTTT.

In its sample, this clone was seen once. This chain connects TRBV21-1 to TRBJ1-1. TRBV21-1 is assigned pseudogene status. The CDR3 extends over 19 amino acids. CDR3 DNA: TGTGCCAGCAGCAAAGATGGGAGGGGTACGGAGGCGGGGAGTCCTGAAGCTTTCTTT. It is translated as CASSKDGRGTEAGSPEAFF.

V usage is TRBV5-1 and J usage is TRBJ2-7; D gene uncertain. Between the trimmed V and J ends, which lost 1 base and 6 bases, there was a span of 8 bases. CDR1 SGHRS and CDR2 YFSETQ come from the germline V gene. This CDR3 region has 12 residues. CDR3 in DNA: TGCGCCAGCAGCTTGTCGATGGGCGAGCAGTACTTC. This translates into CASSLSMGEQYF. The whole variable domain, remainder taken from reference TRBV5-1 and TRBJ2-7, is KAGVTQTPRYLIKTRGQQVTLSCSPISGHRSVSWYQQTPGQGLQFLFEYFSETQRNKGNFPGRFSGRQFSNSRSEMNVSTLELGDSALYLCASSLSMGEQYFGPGTRLTVT.